The present T cell receptor beta chain was sequenced within a study of beta chain features in type 1 diabetes. The entirety of the isolated RNA underwent reverse transcription, so expressed TCRB transcripts were sequenced. TCRdb's table, derived via immunoSEQ multiplex PCR, lists solely in-frame clones and lacks some. The repertoire consists of under 250,000 clones, with 27% occurring once and the leading ten covering more than 3%. V dropped 2 bases and J dropped 7; count of bases not matched to a gene: 3. Germline V gene data show CDR1 as LNHNV and CDR2 as YYDKDF (reference sequence). The CDR3 is 13 residues long. Regarding the study as a whole: TCRB CDR3s were moderately but significantly shorter in Type 1 diabetes patients in all four CD4+ subsets. Cells with high TCR expression could be over-represented by cDNA sequencing.

This clone was picked up a small number of times. As yet, its antigen is unknown. Sorting that relied on CD45RO/CCR7/CD25/CD127/CD95/CD27 yielded CD4+ naive, central memory, regulatory and stem cell-like memory cells. This chain joins TRBV15 and TRBJ1-2, with TRBD1 matching over 8 bases. This TCR was recovered from a man aged 25 to 40 in good health. Sequenced material: central memory CD4+ T cells from blood. The CDR3 nucleotides are TGTGCCACCAGCAGAACGGGACAGGCTGGCTACACCTTC. Encoded protein: CATSRTGQAGYTF.